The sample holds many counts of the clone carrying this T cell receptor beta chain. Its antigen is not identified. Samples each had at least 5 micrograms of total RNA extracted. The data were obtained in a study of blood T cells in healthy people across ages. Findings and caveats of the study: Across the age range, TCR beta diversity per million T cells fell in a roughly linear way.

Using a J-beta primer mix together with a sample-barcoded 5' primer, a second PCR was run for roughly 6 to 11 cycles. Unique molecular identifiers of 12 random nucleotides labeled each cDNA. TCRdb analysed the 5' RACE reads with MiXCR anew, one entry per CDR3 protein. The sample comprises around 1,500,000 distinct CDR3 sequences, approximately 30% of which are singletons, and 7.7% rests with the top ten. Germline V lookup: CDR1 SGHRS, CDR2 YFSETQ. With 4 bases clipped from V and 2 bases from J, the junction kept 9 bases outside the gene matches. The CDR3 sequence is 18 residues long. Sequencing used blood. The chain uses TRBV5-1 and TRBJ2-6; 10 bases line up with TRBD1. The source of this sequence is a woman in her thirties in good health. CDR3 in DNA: TGCGCCAGCAGCGAGGGACAGGGGATCAAAACTGGGGCCAACGTCCTGACTTTC. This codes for CASSEGQGIKTGANVLTF.